The T cell receptor (beta chain) under discussion was sequenced for a study of patients and donors after allogeneic stem cell transplantation. The CDR3 spans 17 residues. The germline gives CDR1 KGHSH, CDR2 LQKENI. Trimming removed 3 bases from V and 2 bases from J; junction bases left unmatched: 12. A few counts support this clonotype. TCRdb reanalysed the RT-PCR reads using MiXCR and keeps one entry per CDR3 protein. The sample holds about 16,000 distinct CDR3 sequences; around 29% are singletons and the top ten take approximately 40%. Sequenced sample: blood, either unsorted or a sorted T cell fraction (not recorded which). The receptor was isolated from a human donor who was either an allogeneic HSCT recipient or a stem cell or donor lymphocyte infusion donor (not recorded which). It is not recorded whose cells these are; they may come from a transplant donor. The chain uses TRBV18 and TRBJ1-1; TRBD1 aligns across 7 bases. CDR3 sequence reads: CASSPLTGVGLNTEAFF. CDR3 DNA: TGTGCCAGCTCACCCCTTACAGGGGTAGGGTTAAACACTGAAGCTTTCTTT.